This TCR beta chain was found in a study of vaccination and CD4 T cells after COVID-19. Notes on the study in general: Convalescent patients had a median 86.3% of reactive clones appearing only post-vaccination.

This clonotype was seen only a few times. As yet, its antigen is unknown. The treatment is: 10-day PBMC culture with coronavirus spike peptide pools or control peptides (ViraFEST assay). The Oncomine TCR Beta short-read assay was applied to DNA of cultured CD4+ T cells. TCRdb called the PCR reads again in MiXCR, with one record for every CDR3 protein. Seen here are more than 15,000 distinct CDR3 sequences, roughly 45% observed once, and the top ten hold approximately 4%. CDR3 length equals 14 residues. Germline V CDR1 and CDR2: SGHAT, FQNNGV. Trimming cost V 1 base and J 4 bases, with 10 bases left between them.

Sequencing input: CD4+ T cells from blood, cultured in vitro. V usage is TRBV11-2 and J usage is TRBJ2-5; D might be TRBD1 (6 bases). The TCR originated in a human donor who had recovered from COVID-19. In nucleotides, the CDR3 is TGTGCCAGCAGCTTAGTATTAGGGGGAGAGACCCAGTACTTC. As protein: CASSLVLGGETQYF. Supplemented by reference TRBV11-2 and TRBJ2-5, the full variable domain reads EAGVAQSPRYKIIEKRQSVAFWCNPISGHATLYWYQQILGQGPKLLIQFQNNGVVDDSQLPKDRFSAERLKGVDSTLKIQPAKLEDSAVYLCASSLVLGGETQYFGPGTRLLVL.